The 25 T cell receptor beta chains reported below all come from one sample, sequenced in a study of cytomegalovirus exposure and HLA in healthy donors. 60 Vbeta and 13 Jbeta primers were used in PCR. Libraries were prepared by immunoSEQ multiplex PCR; TCRdb keeps only in-frame clonotypes and omits some of them. The specimen's table records 75,000 to 85,000 clones. The specimen was PBMCs. The receptors here all came from a man aged 45-60 years in good health and CMV-seronegative.

The chain links TRBV14 to TRBJ1-5, with 7 positions matching TRBD1. The CDR3 is made up of 18 amino acids. Germline V gene data show CDR1 as SGHDN and CDR2 as FVKESK. Trimming took 3 bases from V and 0 from J; bases not matched to a gene: 11. CDR3: CASSHPPGQKNSNQPQHF. As DNA, the CDR3 is TGTGCCAGCAGCCATCCCCCGGGACAGAAAAATAGCAATCAGCCCCAGCATTTT.

This rearrangement joins TRBV18 to TRBJ1-2; D gene unclear. V lost 2 bases and J lost 8, with 12 bases in between. The length of the CDR3 is 13 residues. Germline lookup yields CDR1 KGHSH and CDR2 LQKENI. The CDR3 protein is CASSPNGELGYTF. The DNA for the CDR3 is TGTGCCAGCTCACCAAATGGGGAGTTGGGCTACACCTTC. Full variable domain (rest looked up from reference TRBV18 and TRBJ1-2): NAGVMQNPRHLVRRRGQEARLRCSPMKGHSHVYWYRQLPEEGLKFMVYLQKENIIDESGMPKERFSAEFPKEGPSILRIQQVVRGDSAAYFCASSPNGELGYTFGSGTRLTVV.

This sequence joins TRBV6-5 and TRBJ1-2; tentatively, D is TRBD1 (5 bases). Germline V gene data show CDR1 as MNHEY and CDR2 as SVGAGI. Trimming removed 0 bases at V and 3 bases at J, with 8 bases between. The CDR3 spans 14 residues. CDR3 in amino acids: CASSYSRRDYGYTF. In DNA form, the CDR3 reads TGTGCCAGCAGTTACTCTCGCAGGGACTATGGCTACACCTTC.

The rearrangement links TRBV29-1 to TRBJ2-5, with D unclear. The CDR3 contains 12 residues. Trimming took 2 bases from V and 2 from J, leaving 6 bases between them. Germline assignment: CDR1 SQVTM and CDR2 ANQGSEA. The chain's CDR3 is CSVEQAQETQYF. Written as DNA, the CDR3 is TGCAGCGTTGAACAGGCACAAGAGACCCAGTACTTC.

The V call is TRBV11-2, the J call TRBJ1-1; D may be TRBD1 (5 bases). In germline, CDR1 is SGHAT, CDR2 FQNNGV. The CDR3 sequence is 13 residues long. Deletions cut 1 base from V and 5 bases from J, with 8 bases between. CDR3 bases: TGTGCCAGCAGCTTAGTCCCAGGGACTGAAGCTTTCTTT. Translating it yields CASSLVPGTEAFF.

J is TRBJ1-3 and V is TRBV9, with D possibly matching TRBD1 (5 bases). The germline V and J ends were trimmed by 0 bases and 6 bases, with 10 bases remaining between them. CDR1 is SGDLS and CDR2 is YYNGEE in the germline V gene. CDR3 length equals 14 residues. The CDR3 DNA reads as TGTGCCAGCAGCGTAGTAGGGGAAGCAAACACCATATATTTT. Protein product: CASSVVGEANTIYF.

This chain uses TRBV6-5 with TRBJ1-2, with TRBD1 as a possible D gene (6 bases). V lost 6 bases, J lost 6 bases, and 11 bases lay in between. There are 12 residues in the CDR3. Germline assignment: CDR1 MNHEY and CDR2 SVGAGI. CDR3 sequence: CASRVAGDGYTF. The CDR3 DNA is TGTGCCAGCAGGGTGGCAGGGGATGGCTACACCTTC.

The chain links TRBV4-2 to TRBJ1-6, with 7 nucleotides matching TRBD1. The CDR3 contains 18 residues. The germline CDR1 and CDR2 sequences are LGHNA and YNFKEQ. The ends lost 0 bases at V and 4 bases at J; junction bases unmatched: 9. In DNA form, the CDR3 reads TGTGCCAGCAGCCAAGAATCACACGGGACAGTATATAATTCACCCCTCCACTTT. This sequence encodes CASSQESHGTVYNSPLHF.

The V and J genes are TRBV18 and TRBJ2-5, with a possible D match to TRBD1 (6 bases). The CDR3 consists of 14 residues. Trimming took off 0 bases at V and 2 bases at J, with 7 bases between the two ends. Germline V gives CDR1 KGHSH, CDR2 LQKENI. CDR3 sequence (DNA): TGTGCCAGCTCACCACCAACAGGGCAAGAGACCCAGTACTTC. It yields the protein CASSPPTGQETQYF. Full variable domain (outside the CDR3, taken from reference TRBV18 and TRBJ2-5): NAGVMQNPRHLVRRRGQEARLRCSPMKGHSHVYWYRQLPEEGLKFMVYLQKENIIDESGMPKERFSAEFPKEGPSILRIQQVVRGDSAAYFCASSPPTGQETQYFGPGTRLLVL.

J is TRBJ2-5 and V is TRBV15; perhaps TRBD2 as D (5 bases). This CDR3 is built from 14 residues. V shed 3 bases and J shed 0 bases, with 8 bases lying between them. The V gene's germline CDR1 is LNHNV and CDR2 YYDKDF (reference sequence). This CDR3 reads CATSSRTDQETQYF. Written as DNA, the CDR3 is TGTGCCACCAGCAGCCGGACTGACCAAGAGACCCAGTACTTC.

The chain has TRBV10-2 and TRBJ1-2; TRBD1 matches 9 bases. The CDR3 runs 16 residues. Looked up from germline, CDR1 is WSHSY and CDR2 is SAAADI. Losses at the gene ends were 2 bases for V and 4 bases for J; bases not matched to a gene: 8. The CDR3 DNA reads TGCGCCAGCAGTGAGCTTCTTGGACAGGGGATCTATGGCTACACCTTC. Translating gives CASSELLGQGIYGYTF.

The chain couples TRBV28 to TRBJ1-3; 8 nucleotides agree with TRBD1. Per germline, CDR1 MDHEN and CDR2 SYDVKM. This CDR3 is 16 amino acids long. Trimming cost V 3 bases and J 2 bases; bases outside gene matches: 6. The CDR3 region is CASSFRTGRTGNTIYF. Here the CDR3 DNA reads TGTGCCAGCAGTTTCCGGACAGGGCGGACTGGAAACACCATATATTTT.

The chain uses TRBV13 and TRBJ1-2; D not certain. The CDR3 loop spans 17 amino acids. Trimming took off 5 bases at V and 2 bases at J, with 21 bases between the two ends. Germline lookup yields CDR1 PRHDT and CDR2 FYEKMQ (reference sequence). As DNA, the CDR3 is TGTGCCAGCAGCCCTAGCCTAAGGGAACCCACCAACTATGGCTACACCTTC. Translated: CASSPSLREPTNYGYTF. Filled out from reference TRBV13 and TRBJ1-2, the complete variable domain reads AAGVIQSPRHLIKEKRETATLKCYPIPRHDTVYWYQQGPGQDPQFLISFYEKMQSDKGSIPDRFSAQQFSDYHSELNMSSLELGDSALYFCASSPSLREPTNYGYTFGSGTRLTVV.

V usage is TRBV29-1 and J usage is TRBJ2-3; TRBD2 aligns across 12 bases. Looked up from germline, CDR1 is SQVTM and CDR2 is ANQGSEA. There are 14 residues in the CDR3. This chain's CDR3 is CSDSLAGGPATQYF. CDR3 bases: TGCAGTGATTCACTAGCGGGGGGCCCGGCTACGCAGTATTTT.

The genes are TRBV29-1 and TRBJ2-7; D is perhaps TRBD2 (6 bases). CDR1 is SQVTM, CDR2 ANQGSEA, per germline. V was trimmed by 3 bases and J by 3 bases, leaving 15 bases between them. The CDR3 has 14 amino acids. The CDR3 here is CSVERWGEDYEQYF. DNA for the CDR3: TGCAGCGTTGAGAGGTGGGGGGAGGACTACGAGCAGTACTTC.

This chain uses TRBV6-4 with TRBJ1-3; D may be TRBD1 (5 bases). The CDR3 is 20 residues long. V lost 2 bases, J lost 0 bases, and 23 bases lay in between. Germline V lookup: CDR1 MRHNA, CDR2 SNTAGT. CDR3 protein: CASSDQKTFYRSYSGNTIYF. The CDR3 nucleotides read TGTGCCAGCAGTGACCAAAAGACTTTCTACAGGAGCTACTCTGGAAACACCATATATTTT.

The CDR3 loop reads CASSQERRAGRINSGNTIYF. In nucleotides, the CDR3 is TGTGCCAGCAGCCAAGAGCGCCGGGCAGGGCGGATCAACTCTGGAAACACCATATATTTT. The chain is built from TRBV4-2 and TRBJ1-3, with a tentative D call TRBD1 (5 bases). V was shortened by 0 bases and J by 0 bases, with 21 bases between the two germline ends. Germline lookup yields CDR1 LGHNA and CDR2 YNFKEQ. The CDR3 covers 20 residues.

The gene calls are TRBV6-6 and TRBJ1-4; no clear D gene. Germline V gene lookup returns CDR1 MNHNY and CDR2 SVGAGI (reference sequence). V was pared by 6 bases and J by 8 bases, with 7 bases between. The CDR3 is 11 amino acids. CDR3 coding DNA: TGTGCCAGCAGAGAACTCGAAAAACTGTTTTTT. This sequence encodes CASRELEKLFF.

The genes are TRBV6-5 and TRBJ2-7, with D possibly matching TRBD2 (7 bases). Germline lookup yields CDR1 MNHEY and CDR2 SVGAGI. The CDR3 consists of 14 residues. Trimming removed 8 bases at V and 2 bases at J, with 16 bases between. The CDR3 loop is CASARGASAYEQYF. CDR3 DNA: TGTGCCAGCGCCCGGGGGGCCAGCGCCTACGAGCAGTACTTC.

This chain uses TRBV27 with TRBJ1-2, with D perhaps matching TRBD1 (6 bases). CDR3 length: 13 residues. The V end was cut by 5 bases, the J end by 4 bases, with 11 bases between. CDR1 is MNHEY and CDR2 is SMNVEV in the germline V gene (reference sequence). CDR3 loop: CASSLTGGYGYTF. CDR3 DNA sequence: TGTGCCAGCAGTCTGACAGGAGGCTATGGCTACACCTTC.

The rearrangement uses TRBV11-3 and TRBJ2-1; TRBD2 might be the D (6 bases). The CDR3 extends over 14 amino acids. Trimming removed 2 bases from V and 10 bases from J, with 15 bases in between. CDR1 SGHNT and CDR2 YENEEA come from the germline V gene. The CDR3 nucleotides read TGTGCCAGCAGCTTACGGGACTCATCTCGGGAGCAGTTCTTC. Its translation is CASSLRDSSREQFF.

The chain carries TRBV19 and TRBJ2-5; TRBD1 matches at 11 bases. CDR3 size: 16 residues. Germline V gives CDR1 LNHDA, CDR2 SQIVND (reference sequence). Trimming cost V 4 bases and J 4 bases; bases outside gene matches: 8. The CDR3 DNA is TGTGCCAGTAGTAGCACATGGACAGGGGGCAGAGAGACCCAGTACTTC. Encoded protein: CASSSTWTGGRETQYF.

CDR3 DNA sequence: TGCAGCGTTGAACAACGGGGGGCCTCCTACGAGCAGTACTTC. It encodes CSVEQRGASYEQYF. This chain connects TRBV29-1 to TRBJ2-5; possible D gene TRBD2, 7 bases. The DNA end favors TRBJ2-7, so the J call may be wrong. Per germline, CDR1 SQVTM and CDR2 ANQGSEA. CDR3 length: 14 residues.

This chain connects TRBV27 to TRBJ2-3, with a possible D match to TRBD2 (5 bases). CDR3 length: 14 amino acids. The germline V and J ends were trimmed by 6 bases and 2 bases, with 12 bases remaining between them. Germline V lookup: CDR1 MNHEY, CDR2 SMNVEV (reference sequence). CDR3 in amino acids: CASRYRTFTDTQYF. As DNA, the CDR3 is TGTGCCAGCAGATATCGGACTTTCACAGATACGCAGTATTTT.

Comment on this clone: The same CDR3 can be traced to other DNA sequences in this sample. V is TRBV18 and J is TRBJ2-4; D not resolved. Germline assignment: CDR1 KGHSH and CDR2 LQKENI. CDR3 length equals 17 residues. V lost 2 bases, J lost 0 bases, and 14 bases lay in between. CDR3 bases: TGTGCCAGCTCACCAGATGTCTTTAGACTAGCCAAAAACATTCAGTACTTC. It codes for CASSPDVFRLAKNIQYF.